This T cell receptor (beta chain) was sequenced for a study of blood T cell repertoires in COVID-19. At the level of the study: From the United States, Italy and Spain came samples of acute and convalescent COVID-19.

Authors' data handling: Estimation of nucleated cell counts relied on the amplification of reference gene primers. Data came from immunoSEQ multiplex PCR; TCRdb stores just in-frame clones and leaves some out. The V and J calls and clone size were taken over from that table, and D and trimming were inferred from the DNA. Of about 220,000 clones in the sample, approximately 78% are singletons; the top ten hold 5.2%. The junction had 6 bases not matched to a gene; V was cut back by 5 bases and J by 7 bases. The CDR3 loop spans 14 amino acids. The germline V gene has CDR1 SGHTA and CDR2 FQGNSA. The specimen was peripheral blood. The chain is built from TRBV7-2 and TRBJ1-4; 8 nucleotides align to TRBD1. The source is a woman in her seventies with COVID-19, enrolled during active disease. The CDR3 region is CASSLGQGFEKLFF. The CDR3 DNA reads TGTGCCAGCAGCCTCGGACAGGGTTTTGAAAAACTGTTTTTT.